Below, 8 T cell receptor beta chains from the same sample are listed, as sequenced in a study of shared clonotypes between healthy human individuals. Here immunoSEQ multiplex PCR was the method, and the copy in TCRdb shows in-frame clones only, minus some. The data hold some 1 million clones, with about 80% observed a single time. Sequenced material: memory CD4+ T cells sorted from blood. Subset reported: CD45RA-negative fraction. Every receptor here comes from a man younger than 35 in good health.

J is TRBJ2-7 and V is TRBV7-3, with D possibly matching TRBD2 (5 bases). Germline V CDR1 and CDR2: SGHTA, FQGTGA. CDR3 size: 12 residues. V was clipped by 2 bases and J by 6 bases, with 8 bases between them. CDR3 region: CASSLSGGEQYF. The CDR3 DNA follows: TGTGCCAGCAGCTTATCAGGAGGCGAGCAGTACTTC.

This clone has only a few counts. V gene TRBV5-1 combines with J gene TRBJ2-1, with 12 bases aligning to TRBD1. J gave up 9 bases and V 4 bases, and 11 bases lay outside the gene matches. Germline V gene lookup returns CDR1 SGHRS and CDR2 YFSETQ. The CDR3 sequence is 16 residues long. The CDR3 DNA sequence: TGCGCCAGCAGCGGGGACAGGGGGCTGCCCAGTGGTGAGCAGTTCTTC. Translated: CASSGDRGLPSGEQFF.

This clone appeared a single time. The rearrangement uses TRBV6-1 and TRBJ2-7; 11 nucleotides match TRBD1. This CDR3 is built from 15 residues. The V and J ends lost 8 bases and 5 bases, in that order; junction bases with no gene match: 11. Germline CDR1 and CDR2: MNHNS and SASEGT. The CDR3 spells CASPRGGTGGHEQYF. The CDR3 DNA reads as TGTGCCAGCCCCCGCGGGGGGACAGGGGGGCACGAGCAGTACTTC.

This clone has a single count. This chain joins TRBV11-2 and TRBJ2-1; D ambiguous. Germline V lookup: CDR1 SGHAT, CDR2 FQNNGV. The CDR3 is 14 residues long. Trimming removed 1 base from V and 2 bases from J, with 6 bases in between. CDR3 nucleotide sequence: TGTGCCAGCAGCTTAGGTGACACCTACAATGAGCAGTTCTTC. This encodes CASSLGDTYNEQFF.

A few counts support this clone. The chain joins TRBV4-1 to TRBJ2-3, with 8 bases fitting TRBD1. After removal of 4 bases from V and 5 bases from J, the junction contained 8 bases not matched to a gene. The CDR3 loop spans 15 amino acids. Germline V gives CDR1 MGHRA, CDR2 YSYEKL. DNA of the CDR3: TGCGCCAGCAGCCCCGGGACAGGTGAAAAAGATACGCAGTATTTT. Encoded protein: CASSPGTGEKDTQYF.

This chain uses TRBV7-8 with TRBJ1-1; a possible D gene is TRBD1 (6 bases). The CDR3 sequence is 15 residues long. The germline V gene has CDR1 SGHVS and CDR2 FQNEAQ. Trimming cost V 5 bases and J 6 bases, with 19 bases left between them. The CDR3 sequence: CASSQTGHNDAEAFF. Here the CDR3 DNA reads TGTGCCAGCAGCCAGACGGGACACAACGACGCTGAAGCTTTCTTT.

The genes are TRBV2 and TRBJ2-5, with TRBD1 identical over 8 bases. After removal of 6 bases from V and 2 bases from J, the junction contained 5 bases not matched to a gene. This CDR3 region has 14 residues. Germline assignment: CDR1 SNHLY and CDR2 FYNNEI. The CDR3 DNA reads TGTGCCAGCAGCTGGGACAGGCAGCAAGAGACCCAGTACTTC. It yields the protein CASSWDRQQETQYF.

The chain uses TRBV19 and TRBJ2-3, with TRBD2 matching over 8 bases. V was pared by 5 bases and J by 7 bases, with 14 bases of the junction left unmatched. This CDR3 contains 16 residues. Germline V gene data show CDR1 as LNHDA and CDR2 as SQIVND (reference sequence). CDR3 bases: TGTGCCAGTAGTCCCCGTAGCGGGGAGGAGTGGAATACGCAGTATTTT. Its translation is CASSPRSGEEWNTQYF. The full variable domain, its missing parts supplied by reference TRBV19 and TRBJ2-3, is DGGITQSPKYLFRKEGQNVTLSCEQNLNHDAMYWYRQDPGQGLRLIYYSQIVNDFQKGDIAEGYSVSREKKESFPLTVTSAQKNPTAFYLCASSPRSGEEWNTQYFGPGTRLTVL.